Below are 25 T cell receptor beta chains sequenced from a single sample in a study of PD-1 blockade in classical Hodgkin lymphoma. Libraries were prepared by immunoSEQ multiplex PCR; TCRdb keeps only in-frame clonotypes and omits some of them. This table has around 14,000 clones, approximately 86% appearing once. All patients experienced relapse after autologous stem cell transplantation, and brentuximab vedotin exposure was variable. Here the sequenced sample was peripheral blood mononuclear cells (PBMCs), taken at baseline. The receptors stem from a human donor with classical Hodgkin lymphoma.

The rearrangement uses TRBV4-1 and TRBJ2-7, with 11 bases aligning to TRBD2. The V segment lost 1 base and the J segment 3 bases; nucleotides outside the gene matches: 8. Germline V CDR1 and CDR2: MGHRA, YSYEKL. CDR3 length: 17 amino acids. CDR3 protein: CASSQGAVGLADYEQYF. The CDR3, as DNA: TGCGCCAGCAGCCAAGGTGCTGTGGGACTAGCGGACTACGAGCAGTACTTC.

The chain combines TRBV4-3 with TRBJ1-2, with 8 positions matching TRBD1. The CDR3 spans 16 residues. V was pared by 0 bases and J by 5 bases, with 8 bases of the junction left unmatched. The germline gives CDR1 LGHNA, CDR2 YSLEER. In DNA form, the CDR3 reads TGCGCCAGCAGCCAAGAAGGGACAGGATGGCGGTATGGCTACACCTTC. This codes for CASSQEGTGWRYGYTF.

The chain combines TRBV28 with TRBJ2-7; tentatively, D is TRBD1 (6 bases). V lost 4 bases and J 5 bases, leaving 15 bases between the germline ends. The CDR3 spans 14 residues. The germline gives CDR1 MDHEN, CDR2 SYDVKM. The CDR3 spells CASSSYREVDEQYF. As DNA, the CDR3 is TGTGCCAGCAGTTCATACAGGGAAGTCGACGAGCAGTACTTC. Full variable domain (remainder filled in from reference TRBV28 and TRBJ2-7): DVKVTQSSRYLVKRTGEKVFLECVQDMDHENMFWYRQDPGLGLRLIYFSYDVKMKEKGDIPEGYSVSREKKERFSLILESASTNQTSMYLCASSSYREVDEQYFGPGTRLTVT.

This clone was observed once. The CDR3 sequence: CASISRGYDTEAFF. The CDR3 bases are TGTGCCAGCATATCCAGGGGCTATGACACTGAAGCTTTCTTT. V is TRBV5-4 and J is TRBJ1-1; tentative D call: TRBD1 (6 bases). CDR3 size: 14 residues. Between the trimmed V and J ends, which lost 6 bases and 3 bases, there was a span of 15 bases. CDR1 SGHNT and CDR2 YYREEE come from the germline V gene (reference sequence).

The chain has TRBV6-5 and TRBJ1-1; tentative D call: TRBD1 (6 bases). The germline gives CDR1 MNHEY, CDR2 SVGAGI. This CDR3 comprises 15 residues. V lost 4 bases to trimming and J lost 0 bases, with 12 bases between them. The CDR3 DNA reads TGTGCCAGCAGTTTATACAGGGATCTGAACACTGAAGCTTTCTTT. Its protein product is CASSLYRDLNTEAFF.

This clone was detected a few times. The CDR3 is CATLSRGGNQPQHF. The CDR3 bases are TGTGCCACATTAAGCCGGGGAGGAAATCAGCCCCAGCATTTT. The chain couples TRBV19 to TRBJ1-5; no reliable D call. Germline assignment: CDR1 LNHDA and CDR2 SQIVND (reference sequence). V lost 10 bases and J 4 bases, leaving 17 bases between the germline ends. The CDR3 spans 14 residues.

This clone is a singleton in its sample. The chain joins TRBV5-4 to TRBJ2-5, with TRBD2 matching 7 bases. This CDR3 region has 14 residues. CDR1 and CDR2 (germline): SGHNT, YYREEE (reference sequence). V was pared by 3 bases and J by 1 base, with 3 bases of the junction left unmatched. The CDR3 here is CASSWGGSQETQYF. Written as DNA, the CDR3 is TGTGCCAGCAGCTGGGGGGGTTCCCAAGAGACCCAGTACTTC. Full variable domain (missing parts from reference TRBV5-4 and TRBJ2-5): ETGVTQSPTHLIKTRGQQVTLRCSSQSGHNTVSWYQQALGQGPQFIFQYYREEENGRGNFPPRFSGLQFPNYSSELNVNALELDDSALYLCASSWGGSQETQYFGPGTRLLVL.

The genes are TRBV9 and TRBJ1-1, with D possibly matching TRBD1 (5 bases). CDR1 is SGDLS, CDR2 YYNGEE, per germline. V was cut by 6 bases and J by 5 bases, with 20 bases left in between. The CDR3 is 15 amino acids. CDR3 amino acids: CASTRAQGSFTEAFF. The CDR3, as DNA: TGTGCCAGCACCCGGGCGCAGGGTTCGTTTACTGAAGCTTTCTTT.

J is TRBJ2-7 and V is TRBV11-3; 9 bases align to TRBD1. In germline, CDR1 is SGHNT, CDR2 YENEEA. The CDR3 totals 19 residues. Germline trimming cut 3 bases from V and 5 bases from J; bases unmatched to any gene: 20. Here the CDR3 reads CASSFMPVLQGQGSHEQYF. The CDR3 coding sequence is TGTGCCAGCAGCTTTATGCCAGTCTTGCAAGGACAGGGGAGCCACGAGCAGTACTTC.

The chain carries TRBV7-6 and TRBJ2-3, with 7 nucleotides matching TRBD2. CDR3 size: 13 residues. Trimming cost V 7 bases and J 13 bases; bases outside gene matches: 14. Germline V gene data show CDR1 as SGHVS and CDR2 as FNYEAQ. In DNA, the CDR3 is TGTGCCAGCATCTCTACTGTAGCGGGCTGGAAGTATTTT. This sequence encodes CASISTVAGWKYF.

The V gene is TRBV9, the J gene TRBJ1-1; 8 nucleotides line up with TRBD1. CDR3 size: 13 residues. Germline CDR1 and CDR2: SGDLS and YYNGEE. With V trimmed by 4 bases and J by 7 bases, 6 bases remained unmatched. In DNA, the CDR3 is TGTGCCAGCAGCACCCAGGGACAGGATGAAGCTTTCTTT. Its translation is CASSTQGQDEAFF.

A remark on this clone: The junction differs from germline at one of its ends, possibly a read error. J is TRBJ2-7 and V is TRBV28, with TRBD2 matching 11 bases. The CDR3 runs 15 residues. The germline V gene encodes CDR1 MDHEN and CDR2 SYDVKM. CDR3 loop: CANSLGLADSYEQYF. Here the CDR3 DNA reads TGTGCCAACAGTCTGGGACTAGCGGATTCCTACGAGCAGTACTTC.

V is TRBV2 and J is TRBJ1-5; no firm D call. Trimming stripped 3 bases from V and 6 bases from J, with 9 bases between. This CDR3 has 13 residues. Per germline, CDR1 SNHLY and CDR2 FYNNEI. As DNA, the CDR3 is TGTGCCAGCAGTGAGGAATTAGTTCAGCCCCAGCATTTT. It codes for CASSEELVQPQHF.

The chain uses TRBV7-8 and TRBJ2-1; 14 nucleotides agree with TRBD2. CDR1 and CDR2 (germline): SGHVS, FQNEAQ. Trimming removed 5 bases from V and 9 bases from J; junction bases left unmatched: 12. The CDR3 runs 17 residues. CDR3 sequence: CASSPVSGTSGSGEQFF. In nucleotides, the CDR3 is TGTGCCAGCAGCCCCGTATCCGGGACTAGCGGGAGTGGTGAGCAGTTCTTC.

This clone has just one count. Here the CDR3 DNA reads TGTGCCAGCAGCTTTGCCCCTGGACTAGCGGGAGTGGAGACCCAGTACTTC. Protein product: CASSFAPGLAGVETQYF. This sequence joins TRBV5-4 and TRBJ2-5, with 13 bases matching TRBD2. Trimming at V came to 2 bases and at J to 5 bases, leaving 9 bases not matched to a gene. The CDR3 has 17 residues. Germline CDR1 is SGHNT and CDR2 is YYREEE (reference sequence).

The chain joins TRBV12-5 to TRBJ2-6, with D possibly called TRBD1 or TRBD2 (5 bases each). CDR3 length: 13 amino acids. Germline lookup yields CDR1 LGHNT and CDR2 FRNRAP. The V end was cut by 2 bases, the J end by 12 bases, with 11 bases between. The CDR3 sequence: CASGLTAGSVLTF. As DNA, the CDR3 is TGTGCTAGTGGTTTGACGGCAGGGAGCGTCCTGACTTTC.

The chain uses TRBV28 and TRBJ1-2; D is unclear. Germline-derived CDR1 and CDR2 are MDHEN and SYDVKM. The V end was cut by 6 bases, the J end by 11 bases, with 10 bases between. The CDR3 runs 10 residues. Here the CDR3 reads CASRSRQYTF. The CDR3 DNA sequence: TGTGCCAGCAGGAGTCGGCAGTACACCTTC.

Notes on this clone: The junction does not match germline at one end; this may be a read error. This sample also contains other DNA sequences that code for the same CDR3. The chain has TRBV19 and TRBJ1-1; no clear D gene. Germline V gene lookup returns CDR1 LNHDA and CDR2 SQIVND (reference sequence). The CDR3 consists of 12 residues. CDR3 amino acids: CASSNSYTEAFF. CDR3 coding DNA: TGTGCCAGTTCCAACAGCTACACTGAGGCTTTCTTT.

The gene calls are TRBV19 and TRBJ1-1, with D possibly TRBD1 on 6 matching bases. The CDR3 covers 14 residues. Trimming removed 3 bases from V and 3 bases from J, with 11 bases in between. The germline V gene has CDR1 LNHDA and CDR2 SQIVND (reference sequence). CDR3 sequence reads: CASSIQGTHTEAFF. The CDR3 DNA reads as TGTGCCAGTAGTATCCAGGGGACACACACTGAAGCTTTCTTT.

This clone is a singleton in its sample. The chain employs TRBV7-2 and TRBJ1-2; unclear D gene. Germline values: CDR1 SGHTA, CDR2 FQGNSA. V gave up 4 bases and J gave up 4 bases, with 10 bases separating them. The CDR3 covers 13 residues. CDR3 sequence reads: CASSSDRFYGYTF. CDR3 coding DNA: TGTGCCAGCAGCTCGGACCGATTCTATGGCTACACCTTC.

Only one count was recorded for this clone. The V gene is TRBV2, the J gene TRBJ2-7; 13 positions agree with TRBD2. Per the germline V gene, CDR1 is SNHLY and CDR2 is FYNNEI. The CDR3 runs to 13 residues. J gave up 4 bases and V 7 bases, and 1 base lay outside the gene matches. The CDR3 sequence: CASTTSGRYEQYF. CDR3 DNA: TGTGCCAGCACGACTAGCGGGAGGTACGAGCAGTACTTC.

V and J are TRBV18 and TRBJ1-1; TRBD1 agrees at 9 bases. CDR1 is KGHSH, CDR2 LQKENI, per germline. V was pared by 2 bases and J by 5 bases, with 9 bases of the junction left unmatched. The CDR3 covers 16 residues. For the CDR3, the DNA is TGTGCCAGCTCACCATCAACGACAGGGGGAGAAACTGAAGCTTTCTTT. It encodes CASSPSTTGGETEAFF.

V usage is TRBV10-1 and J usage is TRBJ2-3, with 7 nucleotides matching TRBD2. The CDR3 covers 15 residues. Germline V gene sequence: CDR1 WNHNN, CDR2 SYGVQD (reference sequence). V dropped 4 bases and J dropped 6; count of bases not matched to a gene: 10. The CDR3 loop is CASSGGDYVGDTQYF. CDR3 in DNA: TGCGCCAGCAGTGGGGGGGACTACGTAGGTGATACGCAGTATTTT.

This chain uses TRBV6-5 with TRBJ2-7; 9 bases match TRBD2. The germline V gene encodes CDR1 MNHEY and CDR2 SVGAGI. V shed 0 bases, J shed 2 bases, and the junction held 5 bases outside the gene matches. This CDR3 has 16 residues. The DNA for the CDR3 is TGTGCCAGCAGTTACTCGGGACTAGCTTACCCCTACGAGCAGTACTTC. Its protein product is CASSYSGLAYPYEQYF.

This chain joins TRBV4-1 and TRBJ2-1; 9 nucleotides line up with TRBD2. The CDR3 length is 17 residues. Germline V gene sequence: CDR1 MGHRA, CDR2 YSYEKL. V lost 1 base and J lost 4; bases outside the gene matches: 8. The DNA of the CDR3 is TGCGCCAGCAGCCAAGGGTGGACTAGCGAACAATACAATGAGCAGTTCTTC. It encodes CASSQGWTSEQYNEQFF.